The 14 T cell receptor beta chains below all came from one sample that was sequenced in a study of blood T cell repertoires in COVID-19 (dated by TCRdb to the early 2020s). Library creation used the immunoSEQ multiplex PCR assay. TCRdb's version of the immuneACCESS table is confined to in-frame rearrangements and falls short of the full clone set. An unresolved V gene accounts for under half of the shortfall where checked; the remainder is of unknown origin. This sample lists over 140,000 clones; about four fifths were detected once. The leading ten clones occupy 4% of the sample. The sequencing sample was made of peripheral blood. The source is a woman aged 60 to 75 with acute or convalescent COVID-19.

This chain joins TRBV6-1 and TRBJ2-1; 8 positions match TRBD2. V gave up 3 bases and J gave up 6 bases; unmatched junction bases: 4. CDR3 length: 14 amino acids. From germline, CDR1 is MNHNS and CDR2 SASEGT. The CDR3: CASSDAGTSNEQFF. In nucleotides, the CDR3 is TGTGCCAGCAGTGACGCTGGGACTAGCAATGAGCAGTTCTTC.

The V call is TRBV9, the J call TRBJ2-2; 7 positions agree with TRBD2. CDR3 size: 15 residues. With V trimmed by 3 bases and J by 4 bases, 6 bases remained unmatched. In germline, CDR1 is SGDLS, CDR2 YYNGEE. Here the CDR3 reads CASSDAGAGTGELFF. DNA for the CDR3: TGTGCCAGCAGCGACGCGGGAGCGGGCACCGGGGAGCTGTTTTTT.

The chain recombines TRBV7-6 with TRBJ2-7; D not certain. The germline V gene has CDR1 SGHVS and CDR2 FNYEAQ. The CDR3 spans 14 residues. V was cut by 4 bases and J by 6 bases, with 16 bases left in between. CDR3 protein: CASSSPLPPGEQYF. In DNA form, the CDR3 reads TGTGCCAGCAGCTCCCCTCTCCCTCCGGGCGAGCAGTACTTC.

The chain joins TRBV6-6 to TRBJ1-5; D gene uncertain. The germline V gene encodes CDR1 MNHNY and CDR2 SVGAGI (reference sequence). The V gene lost 1 base and the J gene lost 0 bases, with 10 bases spanning the gap. The CDR3 runs to 16 residues. The CDR3 protein is CASSYYSSYSNQPQHF. DNA of the CDR3: TGTGCCAGCAGTTACTATAGCAGTTATAGCAATCAGCCCCAGCATTTT.

The chain uses TRBV30 and TRBJ2-7; 12 nucleotides match TRBD2. Germline values: CDR1 GTSNPN, CDR2 SVGIG (reference sequence). There are 14 residues in the CDR3. V trimming: 5 bases; J trimming: 4 bases; junction bases outside the gene matches: 6. For the CDR3, the DNA is TGTGCCTGGGCCAGACTAGCGGGAGTATACGAGCAGTACTTC. This sequence encodes CAWARLAGVYEQYF.

This clone has only one observation. This chain uses TRBV13 with TRBJ2-7; D not resolved. CDR1 is PRHDT and CDR2 is FYEKMQ in the germline V gene (reference sequence). The CDR3 loop spans 15 amino acids. V was cut by 4 bases and J by 3 bases, with 16 bases left in between. The CDR3 here is CASSSSVAVSYEQYF. The CDR3, as DNA: TGTGCCAGCAGCTCCTCAGTTGCGGTGAGCTACGAGCAGTACTTC.

This sequence joins TRBV19 and TRBJ2-3; no definite D call. V lost 6 bases and J 5 bases, leaving 9 bases between the germline ends. Germline V gene sequence: CDR1 LNHDA, CDR2 SQIVND (reference sequence). The length of the CDR3 is 12 residues. The CDR3 loop is CASSTSGDTQYF. In nucleotides, the CDR3 is TGTGCCAGTAGCACTTCGGGAGATACGCAGTATTTT.

The V and J genes are TRBV10-1 and TRBJ1-1; unclear D gene. The CDR3 has 14 residues. V shed 10 bases and J shed 9 bases, with 24 bases lying between them. Germline lookup yields CDR1 WNHNN and CDR2 SYGVQD (reference sequence). The CDR3 DNA is TGCGCCATTCCCCCCCCAAAACGGAGCCCCCAAGCTTTCTTT. This sequence encodes CAIPPPKRSPQAFF.

This clone has only a few counts. The V and J genes are TRBV28 and TRBJ1-5, with D perhaps matching TRBD1 (6 bases). Trimming removed 3 bases from V and 0 bases from J, with 18 bases in between. From germline, CDR1 is MDHEN and CDR2 SYDVKM. CDR3 length: 18 amino acids. The CDR3 reads CASSFGGARLNSNQPQHF. The CDR3 nucleotides are TGTGCCAGCAGTTTTGGGGGGGCGAGGCTCAATAGCAATCAGCCCCAGCATTTT.

The V gene is TRBV10-3, the J gene TRBJ2-3, with D perhaps matching TRBD1 (5 bases). The germline CDR1 and CDR2 sequences are ENHRY and SYGVKD. V gave up 6 bases and J gave up 0 bases, with 10 bases separating them. The CDR3 length is 14 residues. The CDR3 sequence: CAIRGPGSTDTQYF. CDR3 DNA sequence: TGTGCCATCAGGGGGCCCGGGAGCACAGATACGCAGTATTTT.

The gene calls are TRBV25-1 and TRBJ2-2; D is uncertain. Trimming took off 3 bases at V and 0 bases at J, with 8 bases between the two ends. The CDR3 length is 15 residues. Germline assignment: CDR1 MGHDK and CDR2 SYGVNS. The CDR3 DNA reads as TGTGCCAGCAGTGACGAGTTCACGAACACCGGGGAGCTGTTTTTT. Amino acid sequence: CASSDEFTNTGELFF.

The CDR3 region has the DNA TGTGCCAGCAGTTTATCCTCTAGCGGGGTGAGGTCCTACGAGCAGTACTTC. Translation gives CASSLSSSGVRSYEQYF. The gene calls are TRBV28 and TRBJ2-7; 9 bases are a match to TRBD2. This CDR3 has 17 residues. Germline CDR1 MDHEN, CDR2 SYDVKM. J was trimmed by 1 base and V by 1 base; bases with no gene match: 8.

This clone was counted only a few times. This chain links TRBV5-1 with TRBJ2-1, with D possibly TRBD2 on 5 matching bases. Deletions cut 5 bases from V and 7 bases from J, with 13 bases between. The V gene's germline CDR1 is SGHRS and CDR2 YFSETQ. CDR3 length: 13 amino acids. The CDR3 here is CASRVGSSNEQFF. As DNA, the CDR3 is TGCGCCAGCAGGGTGGGGAGTTCGAATGAGCAGTTCTTC.

The CDR3 region has the DNA TGTGCCAGCAGTTCAAGGGGGATTCTAGCCAAAAACATTCAGTACTTC. As protein: CASSSRGILAKNIQYF. The chain is built from TRBV28 and TRBJ2-4, with D perhaps TRBD1 (6 bases). Germline V CDR1 and CDR2: MDHEN, SYDVKM. Trimming cost V 4 bases and J 0 bases, with 13 bases left between them. This CDR3 has 16 residues.